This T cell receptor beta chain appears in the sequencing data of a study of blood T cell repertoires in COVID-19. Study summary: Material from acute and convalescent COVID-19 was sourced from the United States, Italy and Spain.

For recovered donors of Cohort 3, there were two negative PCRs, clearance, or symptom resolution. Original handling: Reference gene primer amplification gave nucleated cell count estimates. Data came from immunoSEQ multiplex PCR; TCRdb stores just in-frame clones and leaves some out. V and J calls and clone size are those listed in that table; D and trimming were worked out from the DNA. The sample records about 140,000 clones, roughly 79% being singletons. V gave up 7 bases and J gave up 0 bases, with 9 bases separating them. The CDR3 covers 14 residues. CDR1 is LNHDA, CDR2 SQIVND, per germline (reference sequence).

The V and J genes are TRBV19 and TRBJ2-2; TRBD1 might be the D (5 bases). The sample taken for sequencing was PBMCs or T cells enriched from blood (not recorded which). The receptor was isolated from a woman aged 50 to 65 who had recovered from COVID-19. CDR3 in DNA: TGTGCCAGTAAGACAGTATCGAACACCGGGGAGCTGTTTTTT. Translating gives CASKTVSNTGELFF. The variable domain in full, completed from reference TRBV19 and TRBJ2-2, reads DGGITQSPKYLFRKEGQNVTLSCEQNLNHDAMYWYRQDPGQGLRLIYYSQIVNDFQKGDIAEGYSVSREKKESFPLTVTSAQKNPTAFYLCASKTVSNTGELFFGEGSRLTVL.